This T cell receptor (beta chain) was sequenced for a study of post-analysis software for immune sequencing data. Study details: Courses of disease covered relapsing-remitting, secondary progressive and progressive-relapsing multiple sclerosis. Points from the study as a whole: Compared with controls, patients had more of about five TRBV segments, including TRBV5-6, TRBV5-1 and TRBV20-1. People with multiple sclerosis had a significantly lower normalized Chao1 diversity than controls did.

The CDR3 contains 16 residues. V was pared by 0 bases and J by 4 bases, with 13 bases between. The germline V gene encodes CDR1 LGHNA and CDR2 YNFKEQ. This clonotype was observed a handful of times. Its antigen is as yet unknown. Included in the TCR beta cDNA libraries were unique molecular identifiers. There were 1 to 10 million T cells, and about half a million cDNA molecules came from them. TCRdb re-called the PCR reads with MiXCR, one entry per CDR3 protein. Seen here are about 430,000 distinct CDR3 sequences, about 39% observed once, and the top ten hold about 8%. This clonotype was obtained from a girl aged 2-10 years with multiple sclerosis. The chain links TRBV4-2 to TRBJ2-1, with a tentative D call TRBD2 (5 bases). Sequenced material: blood. This chain's CDR3 is CASSQDLRGSYNEQFF. CDR3 DNA: TGTGCCAGCAGCCAAGATCTGCGCGGGTCGTACAATGAGCAGTTCTTC.